The 22 T cell receptor beta chains given below trace back to one sample, sequenced in a study of long-term antiretroviral therapy in people with HIV. Survey level was the resolution at which the v3.0 immunoSEQ assay ran. Sequenced by immunoSEQ multiplex PCR; TCRdb stores in-frame clones only, minus some. The sample records tens of thousands of clones, around three quarters being singletons. This material consisted of unsorted PBMCs, taken 0.3 years after starting antiretroviral therapy. The receptors here all came from a man between 40 and 49 years old with HIV.

The V gene is TRBV6-1, the J gene TRBJ1-1, with D possibly being TRBD1 (5 bases). Germline lookup yields CDR1 MNHNS and CDR2 SASEGT. With 5 bases removed from V and 4 bases from J, the gap between germline ends came to 11 bases. The CDR3 is made up of 13 amino acids. This CDR3 is CASSRTYGTEAFF. CDR3 coding DNA: TGTGCCAGCAGTCGGACATACGGCACTGAAGCTTTCTTT.

This chain uses TRBV5-1 with TRBJ2-7; 8 nucleotides line up with TRBD1. With V trimmed by 1 base and J by 4 bases, 10 bases remained unmatched. Per the germline V gene, CDR1 is SGHRS and CDR2 is YFSETQ. This CDR3 has 16 residues. CDR3 sequence (DNA): TGCGCCAGCAGCTTGCTCGAGACCGGACAGGGATACGAGCAGTACTTC. It translates to CASSLLETGQGYEQYF.

The chain recombines TRBV28 with TRBJ2-3; 8 positions agree with TRBD1. The CDR3 has 15 amino acids. In germline, CDR1 is MDHEN, CDR2 SYDVKM. Trimming at V came to 4 bases and at J to 3 bases, leaving 6 bases not matched to a gene. As DNA, the CDR3 is TGTGCCAGCAGTTCCCCCGGACAGGGAACAGATACGCAGTATTTT. The encoded protein is CASSSPGQGTDTQYF.

The chain recombines TRBV7-2 with TRBJ2-2; TRBD2 agrees at 9 bases. Germline assignment: CDR1 SGHTA and CDR2 FQGNSA. Trimming at V came to 3 bases and at J to 0 bases, leaving 2 bases not matched to a gene. The CDR3 consists of 16 residues. The CDR3, as DNA: TGTGCCAGCAGCTTCAGCGGGAGGACGAACACCGGGGAGCTGTTTTTT. It encodes CASSFSGRTNTGELFF.

There are a few counts of this clone. J is TRBJ2-2 and V is TRBV30; D may match TRBD1 or TRBD2 (5 bases each). Germline V CDR1 and CDR2: GTSNPN, SVGIG (reference sequence). With 3 bases removed from V and 4 bases from J, the gap between germline ends came to 15 bases. The CDR3 is 15 amino acids. The CDR3 coding sequence is TGTGCCTGGAGCCCAAAGGGGAGAGGCACCGGGGAGCTGTTTTTT. This codes for CAWSPKGRGTGELFF.

The V and J genes are TRBV6-5 and TRBJ2-7, with TRBD2 as a possible D gene (6 bases). This CDR3 has 15 amino acids. Germline V gives CDR1 MNHEY, CDR2 SVGAGI. V was shortened by 5 bases and J by 4 bases, with 18 bases between the two germline ends. The CDR3 nucleotides read TGTGCCAGCAGTACCCCGCGGGGAACCCTTTACGAGCAGTACTTC. Protein sequence: CASSTPRGTLYEQYF.

This sequence joins TRBV4-3 and TRBJ2-3; 11 bases map to TRBD2. Germline CDR1 is LGHNA and CDR2 is YSLEER. This CDR3 comprises 17 residues. V shed 4 bases and J 6 bases; nucleotides not matched to a gene: 12. CDR3 sequence: CASSPNLYASGGDTQYF. In DNA form, the CDR3 reads TGCGCCAGCAGCCCTAACCTGTACGCTAGCGGGGGGGATACGCAGTATTTT.

The genes are TRBV7-8 and TRBJ2-3; D not resolved. V lost 1 base, J lost 0 bases, and 5 bases lay in between. CDR3 length equals 14 residues. The germline gives CDR1 SGHVS, CDR2 FQNEAQ. The DNA of the CDR3 is TGTGCCAGCAGCTTAGACGGGAGCACAGATACGCAGTATTTT. It codes for CASSLDGSTDTQYF. The full variable domain, completed using reference TRBV7-8 and TRBJ2-3, is GAGVSQSPRYKVAKRGQDVALRCDPISGHVSLFWYQQALGQGPEFLTYFQNEAQLDKSGLPSDRFFAERPEGSVSTLKIQRTQQEDSAVYLCASSLDGSTDTQYFGPGTRLTVL.

The V call is TRBV6-1, the J call TRBJ1-1; the D gene is possibly TRBD1 (6 bases). Germline assignment: CDR1 MNHNS and CDR2 SASEGT. This CDR3 spans 13 amino acids. V lost 6 bases and J 1 base, leaving 9 bases between the germline ends. CDR3 coding DNA: TGTGCCAGCAGGAAGACAGGGAACACTGAAGCTTTCTTT. This encodes CASRKTGNTEAFF.

The chain links TRBV10-2 to TRBJ2-1, with 7 positions matching TRBD2. The CDR3 length is 14 residues. The V gene end was trimmed by 2 bases and the J gene end by 5 bases; junction bases not matched to a gene: 3. Germline CDR1 is WSHSY and CDR2 is SAAADI. The CDR3 here is CASSEMAGDNEQFF. CDR3 in DNA: TGCGCCAGCAGTGAGATGGCGGGGGACAATGAGCAGTTCTTC.

V usage is TRBV7-2 and J usage is TRBJ2-5; D is undetermined. Germline CDR1 reads SGHTA; CDR2 reads FQGNSA. V was trimmed by 4 bases and J by 6 bases, leaving 15 bases between them. CDR3 size: 14 residues. This CDR3 reads CASSSGRTRKTQYF. The CDR3 DNA reads as TGTGCCAGCAGCTCCGGACGGACCAGGAAGACCCAGTACTTC. Looking up the rest from reference TRBV7-2 and TRBJ2-5 gives the full variable domain: GAGVSQSPSNKVTEKGKDVELRCDPISGHTALYWYRQSLGQGLEFLIYFQGNSAPDKSGLPSDRFSAERTGGSVSTLTIQRTQQEDSAVYLCASSSGRTRKTQYFGPGTRLLVL.

This sequence joins TRBV5-5 and TRBJ2-7; 8 bases agree with TRBD2. With V trimmed by 3 bases and J by 7 bases, 9 bases remained unmatched. The CDR3 has 14 amino acids. In germline, CDR1 is SGHKS, CDR2 YYEKEE (reference sequence). The CDR3 is CASSSGLAVGEQYF. Here the CDR3 DNA reads TGTGCCAGCAGCTCTGGACTAGCCGTGGGGGAGCAGTACTTC.

This clone has just one count. The chain uses TRBV18 and TRBJ1-2; 7 positions match TRBD1. Looked up from germline, CDR1 is KGHSH and CDR2 is LQKENI. This CDR3 contains 15 residues. The trim removed 3 bases at V and 13 bases at J, leaving 17 bases unmatched. CDR3 sequence reads: CASSPLKDRQVAVTF. Written as DNA, the CDR3 is TGTGCCAGCTCACCCCTCAAGGACAGGCAGGTAGCTGTCACCTTC. The complete variable domain, with remaining parts taken from reference TRBV18 and TRBJ1-2, reads NAGVMQNPRHLVRRRGQEARLRCSPMKGHSHVYWYRQLPEEGLKFMVYLQKENIIDESGMPKERFSAEFPKEGPSILRIQQVVRGDSAAYFCASSPLKDRQVAVTFGSGTRLTVV.

This clone was recorded a few times. The chain combines TRBV28 with TRBJ1-5; D might be TRBD1 (6 bases). Trimming took 7 bases from V and 7 from J, leaving 11 bases between them. This CDR3 is built from 12 residues. Germline-derived CDR1 and CDR2 are MDHEN and SYDVKM. The CDR3 region is CASNRVGQPQHF. CDR3 nucleotides: TGTGCCAGCAACAGGGTTGGCCAGCCCCAGCATTTT.

The chain combines TRBV5-1 with TRBJ2-3; 9 bases line up with TRBD2. Germline CDR1 reads SGHRS; CDR2 reads YFSETQ. This CDR3 spans 14 amino acids. The trim removed 4 bases at V and 4 bases at J, leaving 4 bases unmatched. The CDR3 sequence: CASSGGRGADTQYF. DNA for the CDR3: TGCGCCAGCAGCGGCGGGAGGGGCGCAGATACGCAGTATTTT. The full variable domain, in which reference TRBV5-1 and TRBJ2-3 provide the parts outside the CDR3, is KAGVTQTPRYLIKTRGQQVTLSCSPISGHRSVSWYQQTPGQGLQFLFEYFSETQRNKGNFPGRFSGRQFSNSRSEMNVSTLELGDSALYLCASSGGRGADTQYFGPGTRLTVL.

This sequence joins TRBV2 and TRBJ2-3; a weak D match, TRBD2 (6 bases). This CDR3 region has 14 residues. V was cut by 7 bases and J by 2 bases, with 13 bases left in between. Per the germline V gene, CDR1 is SNHLY and CDR2 is FYNNEI. CDR3 amino acids: CASNRWGDTDTQYF. CDR3 DNA: TGTGCCAGCAATCGCTGGGGGGACACAGATACGCAGTATTTT.

A single count supports this clone. This rearrangement joins TRBV7-2 to TRBJ1-4; D is ambiguous. Trimming removed 0 bases from V and 6 bases from J, with 14 bases in between. The CDR3 length is 16 residues. CDR1 is SGHTA and CDR2 is FQGNSA in the germline V gene. Written as DNA, the CDR3 is TGTGCCAGCAGCTTAGCGCGGGGTATCCGTGATGAAAAACTGTTTTTT. It specifies CASSLARGIRDEKLFF. Filled out from reference TRBV7-2 and TRBJ1-4, the complete variable domain reads GAGVSQSPSNKVTEKGKDVELRCDPISGHTALYWYRQSLGQGLEFLIYFQGNSAPDKSGLPSDRFSAERTGGSVSTLTIQRTQQEDSAVYLCASSLARGIRDEKLFFGSGTQLSVL.

The gene calls are TRBV6-5 and TRBJ1-5; D is unresolved. This CDR3 spans 14 amino acids. Deletions cut 4 bases from V and 6 bases from J, with 13 bases between. The germline V gene encodes CDR1 MNHEY and CDR2 SVGAGI. Here the CDR3 DNA reads TGTGCCAGCAGTTGGGGAGGAGTAGGTCAGCCCCAGCATTTT. As protein: CASSWGGVGQPQHF.

CDR3 DNA sequence: TGTGCCAGCAGCGCCCAAGGGGGAGAGCAGTACTTC. It specifies CASSAQGGEQYF. The chain recombines TRBV9 with TRBJ2-7; possibly TRBD1 for D (6 bases). CDR1 is SGDLS and CDR2 is YYNGEE in the germline V gene. The CDR3 is 12 residues long. Trimming took off 3 bases at V and 7 bases at J, with 11 bases between the two ends.

This chain connects TRBV29-1 to TRBJ2-3; TRBD2 might be the D (5 bases). Between the trimmed V and J ends, which lost 4 bases and 0 bases, there was a span of 14 bases. Looked up from germline, CDR1 is SQVTM and CDR2 is ANQGSEA. CDR3 length: 15 amino acids. The CDR3 nucleotides read TGCAGCGTTGCCCTCCGCGAGGGAAGCACAGATACGCAGTATTTT. It encodes CSVALREGSTDTQYF.

The V and J genes are TRBV27 and TRBJ1-2; weak D call: TRBD1 (6 bases). Germline values: CDR1 MNHEY, CDR2 SMNVEV (reference sequence). Trimming stripped 3 bases from V and 5 bases from J, with 13 bases between. The CDR3 extends over 14 amino acids. CDR3 in DNA: TGTGCCAGCAGTTTGGGGCCACAGGGTTATGGCTACACCTTC. Translation: CASSLGPQGYGYTF.

The chain joins TRBV6-1 to TRBJ2-7, with D possibly being TRBD1 (6 bases). Germline V gene lookup returns CDR1 MNHNS and CDR2 SASEGT. Trimming pared 6 bases from V and 5 bases from J, leaving 17 bases between. CDR3 size: 14 residues. CDR3 in DNA: TGTGCCAGCAGCCTCCGGGACACCTTAGACGAGCAGTACTTC. Protein sequence: CASSLRDTLDEQYF.